A single sample is the source of the 14 T cell receptor beta chains below, sequenced in a study of control samples from healthy donors and cancer patients. Clones were read by immunoSEQ multiplex PCR, and TCRdb kept only the in-frame ones, dropping some. The sample records 150,000 or so clones, about 94% being singletons. Sequencing was performed on blood. These receptors all come from a man aged 40-49 years in good health.

J is TRBJ2-5 and V is TRBV2, with 10 bases that match TRBD1. The germline V gene encodes CDR1 SNHLY and CDR2 FYNNEI. Losses at the gene ends were 5 bases for V and 4 bases for J; bases not matched to a gene: 7. This CDR3 is 15 amino acids long. CDR3 DNA sequence: TGTGCCAGCAGTAAGGGGGACAGGGGTGGAGAGACCCAGTACTTC. This gives the protein CASSKGDRGGETQYF.

The chain uses TRBV5-3 and TRBJ2-7; maybe TRBD1 (8 bases). TRBV5-3 is reported as an ORF; its role is uncertain. CDR3 size: 19 residues. V lost 4 bases, J lost 4 bases, and 30 bases lay in between. The CDR3 region is CARSGAQGAPGGLFYEQYF. The CDR3 nucleotides read TGTGCCAGAAGCGGGGCCCAGGGGGCGCCGGGGGGACTTTTTTACGAGCAGTACTTC.

The CDR3, as DNA: TGCGCCAGCAGCTTTCAGCTGGCGATGAATGAAAAACTGTTTTTT. Encoded protein: CASSFQLAMNEKLFF. The V call is TRBV5-1, the J call TRBJ1-4; no clear D. The V gene lost 2 bases and the J gene lost 5 bases, with 13 bases spanning the gap. Germline values: CDR1 SGHRS, CDR2 YFSETQ. The CDR3 covers 15 residues.

The genes are TRBV4-3 and TRBJ2-1; D gene ambiguous. The V gene lost 0 bases and the J gene lost 1 base, with 7 bases spanning the gap. Germline CDR1 is LGHNA and CDR2 is YSLEER. The CDR3 totals 15 residues. CDR3 region: CASSQDSWSYNEQFF. For the CDR3, the DNA is TGCGCCAGCAGCCAAGATAGCTGGTCCTACAATGAGCAGTTCTTC.

A remark on this clone: The same CDR3 arises from other DNA sequences in this sample as well. CDR3 protein: CASRETSNYGYTF. Here the CDR3 DNA reads TGTGCCAGCAGGGAGACGTCTAACTATGGCTACACCTTC. The chain couples TRBV28 to TRBJ1-2; no reliable D call. This CDR3 region has 13 residues. Between the trimmed V and J ends, which lost 6 bases and 0 bases, there was a span of 8 bases. Germline CDR1 MDHEN, CDR2 SYDVKM.

This clone showed up just a few times. In DNA form, the CDR3 reads TGTGCCAGCAGCTTGAAAAATCGGACCTACACCGGGGAGCTGTTTTTT. This gives the protein CASSLKNRTYTGELFF. The chain uses TRBV5-5 and TRBJ2-2; D remains ambiguous. The CDR3 runs 16 residues. Trimming took 1 base from V and 3 from J, leaving 13 bases between them. In germline, CDR1 is SGHKS, CDR2 YYEKEE (reference sequence).

V gene TRBV27 combines with J gene TRBJ2-7; TRBD2 is a possible D gene (5 bases). Trimming shortened V by 2 bases and J by 5 bases, and 10 bases separated the two germline ends. Germline values: CDR1 MNHEY, CDR2 SMNVEV (reference sequence). CDR3 length: 13 amino acids. The CDR3 spells CASSLAGFDEQYF. The CDR3 bases are TGTGCCAGCAGTTTAGCGGGCTTCGACGAGCAGTACTTC.

The V call is TRBV2, the J call TRBJ1-1; TRBD1 agrees at 7 bases. From germline, CDR1 is SNHLY and CDR2 FYNNEI. V lost 4 bases and J lost 1; bases outside the gene matches: 6. This CDR3 is 15 amino acids long. The DNA for the CDR3 is TGTGCCAGCAGTGGACTGGGACAGCCGAACACTGAAGCTTTCTTT. Translated: CASSGLGQPNTEAFF.

The J gene is TRBJ1-1, the V gene TRBV9; D unresolved. This CDR3 contains 11 residues. Trimming removed 3 bases at V and 3 bases at J, with 3 bases between. The germline gives CDR1 SGDLS, CDR2 YYNGEE. CDR3 residues: CASSGDTEAFF. The CDR3 bases are TGTGCCAGCAGCGGGGACACTGAAGCTTTCTTT. The whole variable domain, filled in from reference TRBV9 and TRBJ1-1, reads DSGVTQTPKHLITATGQRVTLRCSPRSGDLSVYWYQQSLDQGLQFLIQYYNGEERAKGNILERFSAQQFPDLHSELNLSSLELGDSALYFCASSGDTEAFFGQGTRLTVV.

This sequence joins TRBV4-1 and TRBJ1-5; 7 nucleotides line up with TRBD1. Per the germline V gene, CDR1 is MGHRA and CDR2 is YSYEKL. This CDR3 has 18 residues. V gave up 3 bases and J gave up 4 bases; unmatched junction bases: 15. The CDR3 loop is CASSQLFVAGGGNQPQHF. The CDR3 nucleotides are TGCGCCAGCAGCCAGCTGTTCGTGGCAGGGGGGGGAAATCAGCCCCAGCATTTT.

This clone was seen once. V usage is TRBV11-2 and J usage is TRBJ2-7, with D hard to call. From germline, CDR1 is SGHAT and CDR2 FQNNGV. Trimming cost V 6 bases and J 0 bases, with 15 bases left between them. CDR3 length equals 15 residues. The CDR3 here is CASSPPPLISYEQYF. Written as DNA, the CDR3 is TGTGCCAGCAGTCCCCCCCCACTCATCTCCTACGAGCAGTACTTC.

The J gene is TRBJ2-1, the V gene TRBV6-2 or TRBV6-3; the D gene is possibly TRBD2 (6 bases). CDR1 and CDR2 (germline): MNHEY, SVGEGT. Trimming shortened V by 2 bases and J by 7 bases, and 18 bases separated the two germline ends. This CDR3 has 16 amino acids. CDR3 in amino acids: CASSYPPRQRANEQFF. CDR3 nucleotides: TGTGCCAGCAGTTACCCCCCTCGACAGCGGGCAAATGAGCAGTTCTTC.

The V and J genes are TRBV5-1 and TRBJ2-1; TRBD2 matches at 9 bases. J gave up 2 bases and V 1 base, and 1 base lay outside the gene matches. Germline CDR1 is SGHRS and CDR2 is YFSETQ. CDR3 length equals 15 residues. In DNA form, the CDR3 reads TGCGCCAGCAGCTTGTCTAGCGGGGCCTACAATGAGCAGTTCTTC. Residues: CASSLSSGAYNEQFF.

The V and J genes are TRBV7-9 and TRBJ2-4, with D tentatively TRBD1 (6 bases). V lost 1 base to trimming and J lost 0 bases, with 7 bases between them. This CDR3 is 15 amino acids long. Germline CDR1 and CDR2: SEHNR and FQNEAQ (reference sequence). The CDR3 protein is CASSLGTEAKNIQYF. CDR3 in DNA: TGTGCCAGCAGCTTAGGGACAGAAGCCAAAAACATTCAGTACTTC.